This T cell receptor beta chain derives from a study of OX40 agonist ivuxolimab in advanced cancers. Study findings and constraints: Expanded clones were, on average, more numerous among CD8+ T cells than CD4+.

A history of autoimmune disease or systemic immunosuppression excluded patients. To note about this clone: Its antigen is unknown.

The CDR3 extends over 14 amino acids. Germline CDR1 is SEHNR and CDR2 is FQNEAQ (reference sequence). The ends were cut back, 5 bases at V and 5 bases at J, with 15 bases in the middle. Libraries were prepared by immunoSEQ multiplex PCR; TCRdb keeps only in-frame clonotypes and omits some of them. The sample holds 8,500 to 13,000 clones; roughly four fifths are singletons and the top ten take 21%. The chain joins TRBV7-9 to TRBJ2-5; D gene ambiguous. This specimen consisted of CD4+ or CD8+ T cells sorted from blood, obtained in a trial of the OX40 agonist ivuxolimab. This TCR was recovered from an adult with an advanced solid tumor such as melanoma, head and neck, liver or kidney cancer. DNA of the CDR3: TGTGCCAGCAGCCTTTCGACTGAAACGGAGACCCAGTACTTC. Translating it yields CASSLSTETETQYF.